This TCR beta chain emerged from a study of cytotoxic CD8 clonotypes in ibrutinib-treated CLL. For the study at large: Recorded responses included about 25 partial and 2 complete; following median approximately 68 months, roughly 15 stayed remitted and about 12 progressed. Sequenced samples delivered averages of some 260,000 productive templates and some 93,000 productive rearrangements. Findings of the study overall: Upon ibrutinib response clonality rose, and upon progression it fell back toward baseline.

Sequencing was performed with immunoSEQ multiplex PCR; in TCRdb, only in-frame clones are kept and a portion is missing. The repertoire has roughly 250,000 clones, 70% of them found once; the top ten carry over 15%. In the case of this clone: The antigen is undetermined.

This receptor was obtained from a human donor with chronic lymphocytic leukemia. The sequenced sample was PBMCs, obtained after 24 months of ibrutinib treatment.

CDR3 loop: CASSPINFSYEQYF. CDR3 in DNA: TGTGCCAGCTCACCAATCAACTTCTCCTACGAGCAGTACTTC. This chain connects TRBV18 to TRBJ2-7; D is undetermined. The CDR3 contains 14 residues. Germline values: CDR1 KGHSH, CDR2 LQKENI. The V end lost 2 bases, the J end lost 0 bases, and 8 bases lay between the germline ends.